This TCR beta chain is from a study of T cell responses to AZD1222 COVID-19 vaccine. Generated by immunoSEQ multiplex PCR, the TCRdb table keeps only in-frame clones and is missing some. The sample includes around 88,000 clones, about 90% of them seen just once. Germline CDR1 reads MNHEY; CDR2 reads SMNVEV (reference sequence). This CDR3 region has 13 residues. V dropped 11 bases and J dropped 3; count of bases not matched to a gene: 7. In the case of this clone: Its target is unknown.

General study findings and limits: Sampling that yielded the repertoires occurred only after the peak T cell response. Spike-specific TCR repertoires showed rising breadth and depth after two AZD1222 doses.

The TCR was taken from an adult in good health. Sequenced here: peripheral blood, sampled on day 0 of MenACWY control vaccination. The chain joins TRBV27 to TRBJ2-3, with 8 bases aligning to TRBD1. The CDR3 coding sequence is TGTGCCGGCCGGGACAGGTCGACAGATACGCAGTATTTT. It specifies CAGRDRSTDTQYF.